Following are 17 T cell receptor beta chains from one sample sequenced in a study of blood T cell repertoires in COVID-19 (dated by TCRdb to 2018 to 2020). The library was prepared using the immunoSEQ multiplex PCR assay. TCRdb re-hosts the immuneACCESS table, in-frame sequences only. Its copies lack some clones; in the studies checked, an unresolved V gene accounts for under half of them, and the cause for the rest is not known. The sample records 200,000 to 300,000 clones, around 87% of which are singletons. Of the sample, 7.2% is held by the ten largest clones. Sequencing was carried out using peripheral blood. The receptors were gathered from a man aged 60 to 69 who had recovered from COVID-19.

The V gene is TRBV19, the J gene TRBJ1-6; 9 bases agree with TRBD1. The CDR3 runs 16 residues. The J segment lost 7 bases and the V segment lost 5 bases, leaving 9 bases of the junction unmatched. Germline V CDR1 and CDR2: LNHDA, SQIVND (reference sequence). The CDR3 loop reads CASSPGTGWSNSPLHF. Here the CDR3 DNA reads TGTGCCAGTAGTCCTGGGACAGGGTGGAGCAATTCACCCCTCCACTTT.

The chain joins TRBV18 to TRBJ2-7, with 7 bases aligning to TRBD2. V was clipped by 4 bases and J by 2 bases; unmatched bases: 2. Germline CDR1 reads KGHSH; CDR2 reads LQKENI. The CDR3 is 13 amino acids. The CDR3 DNA follows: TGTGCCAGCTCACGGGAGGGCCCCTACGAGCAGTACTTC. Its translation is CASSREGPYEQYF. The full variable domain, with the rest looked up from reference TRBV18 and TRBJ2-7, is NAGVMQNPRHLVRRRGQEARLRCSPMKGHSHVYWYRQLPEEGLKFMVYLQKENIIDESGMPKERFSAEFPKEGPSILRIQQVVRGDSAAYFCASSREGPYEQYFGPGTRLTVT.

The CDR3 loop reads CASSFIVAGGPSSYEQYF. The CDR3 region has the DNA TGTGCCAGCAGCTTTATAGTAGCGGGGGGGCCTAGCTCCTACGAGCAGTACTTC. The chain joins TRBV5-5 to TRBJ2-7; 11 bases line up with TRBD2. The ends lost 2 bases at V and 0 bases at J; junction bases unmatched: 10. Germline loops: CDR1 SGHKS, CDR2 YYEKEE (reference sequence). The CDR3 contains 18 residues.

DNA of the CDR3: TGTGCCAGCAGCCGATCACCGGACAGGGTCGAGCAGTACGTC. Its protein is CASSRSPDRVEQYV. The rearrangement joins TRBV6-5 to TRBJ2-7, with 8 bases fitting TRBD1. Germline loops: CDR1 MNHEY, CDR2 SVGAGI. CDR3 length: 14 residues. Trimming took 6 bases from V and 6 from J; bases not matched to a gene: 10.

The chain carries TRBV28 and TRBJ1-1, with no clear D. The CDR3 length is 15 residues. The V gene lost 3 bases and the J gene lost 4 bases, with 15 bases spanning the gap. Germline V CDR1 and CDR2: MDHEN, SYDVKM. The CDR3 coding sequence is TGTGCCAGCAGTTTTGCTCGCGCAGGTACCACTGAAGCTTTCTTT. Residues: CASSFARAGTTEAFF.

The chain employs TRBV19 and TRBJ2-3; 10 bases are shared with TRBD1. The V gene end was trimmed by 9 bases and the J gene end by 1 base; junction bases not matched to a gene: 7. Germline V CDR1 and CDR2: LNHDA, SQIVND (reference sequence). This CDR3 region has 15 residues. Here the CDR3 DNA reads TGTGCCAGCCGGAGACAGGGGGCTGGCACAGATACGCAGTATTTT. Amino acids: CASRRQGAGTDTQYF.

The genes are TRBV10-3 and TRBJ2-7, with D possibly being TRBD2 (6 bases). Germline assignment: CDR1 ENHRY and CDR2 SYGVKD. This CDR3 has 13 residues. V lost 3 bases and J lost 6, with 12 bases in between. As DNA, the CDR3 is TGTGCCATCAGTGACCGGGGGAGCCTCGAGCAGTACTTC. Translation gives CAISDRGSLEQYF.

This chain uses TRBV7-9 with TRBJ1-4, with D perhaps TRBD1 (5 bases). Trimming shortened V by 5 bases and J by 7 bases, and 20 bases separated the two germline ends. The CDR3 has 16 amino acids. Germline CDR1 reads SEHNR; CDR2 reads FQNEAQ (reference sequence). CDR3 amino acids: CASSHLPGVWSEKLFF. The CDR3 DNA reads TGTGCCAGCAGCCACCTCCCGGGGGTTTGGAGTGAAAAACTGTTTTTT.

The rearrangement uses TRBV12-3 or TRBV12-4 and TRBJ1-1; a weak D match, TRBD1 (5 bases). The CDR3 sequence is 12 residues long. Deletions cut 5 bases from V and 3 bases from J, with 7 bases between. The DNA for the CDR3 is TGTGCCAGCAGTGGGGGGGACACTGAAGCTTTCTTT. Protein: CASSGGDTEAFF.

This chain links TRBV7-2 with TRBJ2-2; no clear D gene. V was shortened by 4 bases and J by 2 bases, with 11 bases between the two germline ends. Germline values: CDR1 SGHTA, CDR2 FQGNSA. The CDR3 sequence is 15 residues long. The CDR3 DNA is TGTGCCAGCAGCTCCGACACGAGTAACACCGGGGAGCTGTTTTTT. Translating gives CASSSDTSNTGELFF.

The chain has TRBV12-5 and TRBJ1-5; 7 nucleotides align to TRBD1. The CDR3 has 16 residues. Germline loops: CDR1 LGHNT, CDR2 FRNRAP. Unmatched junction bases numbered 6, after V lost 1 base and J lost 3 bases. The CDR3 protein is CASGLGQGGYNQPQHF. In DNA, the CDR3 is TGTGCTAGTGGTTTGGGGCAGGGGGGATACAATCAGCCCCAGCATTTT.

The rearrangement uses TRBV5-1 and TRBJ1-1; 12 nucleotides align to TRBD1. Germline V gene lookup returns CDR1 SGHRS and CDR2 YFSETQ. V dropped 4 bases and J dropped 4; count of bases not matched to a gene: 5. This CDR3 has 15 residues. CDR3 DNA sequence: TGCGCCAGCAGCCCGGGACAGGGGGCTGGCACTGAAGCTTTCTTT. Amino acid sequence: CASSPGQGAGTEAFF.

The rearrangement links TRBV7-2 to TRBJ1-6; no firm D call. Germline CDR1 is SGHTA and CDR2 is FQGNSA. Trimming took off 5 bases at V and 4 bases at J, with 15 bases between the two ends. The length of the CDR3 is 16 residues. The CDR3 DNA reads as TGTGCCAGCAGCCCACGGGGAGGACGGTATAATTCACCCCTCCACTTT. The encoded protein is CASSPRGGRYNSPLHF.

The chain carries TRBV6-5 and TRBJ2-3, with D possibly being TRBD2 (6 bases). From germline, CDR1 is MNHEY and CDR2 SVGAGI. The V end was cut by 6 bases, the J end by 6 bases, with 19 bases between. The CDR3 sequence is 15 residues long. The CDR3 DNA reads TGTGCCAGCAGGCCGTCCGGGACTTTTGTCGATACGCAGTATTTT. Protein: CASRPSGTFVDTQYF.

The chain couples TRBV11-2 to TRBJ2-3; 8 bases line up with TRBD1. There are 15 residues in the CDR3. Germline CDR1 is SGHAT and CDR2 is FQNNGV. V was clipped by 3 bases and J by 3 bases; unmatched bases: 5. This chain's CDR3 is CASSFTGQETDTQYF. Here the CDR3 DNA reads TGTGCCAGCAGCTTTACGGGACAGGAAACAGATACGCAGTATTTT.

This chain connects TRBV7-9 to TRBJ2-5; 8 bases fit TRBD1. V shed 2 bases and J 5 bases; nucleotides not matched to a gene: 4. The CDR3 is made up of 14 amino acids. The germline V gene has CDR1 SEHNR and CDR2 FQNEAQ (reference sequence). This chain's CDR3 is CASSLSRGPETQYF. The CDR3 bases are TGTGCCAGCAGCTTAAGCAGGGGGCCTGAGACCCAGTACTTC. The full variable domain, with the rest looked up from reference TRBV7-9 and TRBJ2-5, is DTGVSQNPRHKITKRGQNVTFRCDPISEHNRLYWYRQTLGQGPEFLTYFQNEAQLEKSRLLSDRFSAERPKGSFSTLEIQRTEQGDSAMYLCASSLSRGPETQYFGPGTRLLVL.

The rearrangement links TRBV19 to TRBJ1-1; a possible D gene is TRBD1 (6 bases). This CDR3 spans 13 amino acids. Germline V gives CDR1 LNHDA, CDR2 SQIVND (reference sequence). V lost 7 bases and J 4 bases, leaving 13 bases between the germline ends. CDR3 sequence reads: CASTRTAGTEAFF. DNA of the CDR3: TGTGCCAGTACCCGGACAGCCGGCACTGAAGCTTTCTTT.